A selection of T cell receptor beta chains follows, all from one sample in a study of blood T cell repertoires in COVID-19. Here immunoSEQ multiplex PCR was the method, and the copy in TCRdb shows in-frame clones only, minus some. The data hold about 340,000 clones, with 65% to 85% observed a single time. Sequencing was carried out using peripheral blood. The receptors were gathered from a man younger than 40 with active or convalescent COVID-19. Each CDR3 is given with its conserved first and last residue. The D gene is left open where the match is weak. Where a row states a size, it is once, few, many or the class of an expanded clone; other rows omit it.

>NA|TRBV5-4|few|14|TRBJ2-7
CASSLAGTTYEQYF
TGTGCCAGCAGCTTGGCCGGCACTACCTACGAGCAGTACTTC
>TRBD1|TRBV28|NA|15|TRBJ1-6
CASRGQGFYNSPLHF
TGTGCCAGCAGGGGACAGGGGTTCTATAATTCACCCCTCCACTTT
>TRBD2|TRBV11-2|NA|17|TRBJ2-3
CASSSRGGARGTDTQYF
TGTGCCAGCAGCTCCCGCGGGGGAGCGAGGGGCACAGATACGCAGTATTTT
>TRBD2|TRBV7-3|NA|15|TRBJ2-5
CASSSGTSGVETQYF
TGTGCCAGCAGCTCGGGGACTAGCGGGGTAGAGACCCAGTACTTC
>TRBD2|TRBV28|NA|16|TRBJ2-4
CASSPGTSAYQNIQYF
TGTGCCAGCAGCCCAGGGACTAGCGCCTATCAAAACATTCAGTACTTC
>TRBD1|TRBV7-8|NA|15|TRBJ1-2
CASSPLEGTGGGYTF
TGTGCCAGCAGCCCTCTAGAGGGGACAGGGGGTGGCTACACCTTC
>NA|TRBV27|NA|13|TRBJ1-5
CASSFGMGQPQHF
TGTGCCAGCAGTTTCGGGATGGGTCAGCCCCAGCATTTT
>TRBD2|TRBV28|once|14|TRBJ2-7
CASSLQREAYEQYF
TGTGCCAGCAGTTTACAGCGGGAGGCCTACGAGCAGTACTTC
>NA|TRBV7-3|NA|14|TRBJ2-3
CASSLGDSTDTQYF
TGTGCCAGCAGCTTAGGCGACAGTACAGATACGCAGTATTTT
>NA|TRBV18|NA|14|TRBJ2-7
CASSPRSGDYEQYF
TGTGCCAGCTCACCACGGTCGGGGGATTACGAGCAGTACTTC
>NA|TRBV20-1|NA|15|TRBJ2-7
CSASNRQGGSYEQYF
TGCAGTGCTAGTAATCGACAGGGAGGCTCCTACGAGCAGTACTTC
>NA|TRBV21-1|NA|15|TRBJ1-1
CASSRYWGGNTEAFF
TGTGCCAGCAGCAGATACTGGGGAGGTAACACTGAAGCTTTCTTT
>TRBD1|TRBV10-3|NA|15|TRBJ1-1
CATEDRQGRGTEAFF
TGTGCCACCGAAGATCGACAGGGAAGGGGCACTGAAGCTTTCTTT
>TRBD1|TRBV18|NA|16|TRBJ1-2
CASSRSGQGEMGSYTF
TGTGCCAGCTCACGGTCCGGACAGGGAGAGATGGGGAGCTACACCTTC
>TRBD2|TRBV27|NA|13|TRBJ2-7
CASMSSGVGEQYF
TGTGCCAGCATGTCTAGCGGGGTTGGCGAGCAGTACTTC
>NA|TRBV6-5|NA|15|TRBJ2-1
CASSYDGASYNEQFF
TGTGCCAGCAGTTACGATGGGGCTTCCTACAATGAGCAGTTCTTC
>TRBD2|TRBV3-1/TRBV3-2|NA|17|TRBJ2-1
CASSHRLAGDGWNEQFF
TGTGCCAGCAGCCACCGACTAGCGGGAGACGGGTGGAATGAGCAGTTCTTC
>NA|TRBV28|NA|15|TRBJ2-5
CASSPGGPDEETQYF
TGTGCCAGCAGTCCCGGAGGACCTGACGAAGAGACCCAGTACTTC
>TRBD2|TRBV19|NA|13|TRBJ2-1
CASKRGTFDEQFF
TGTGCCAGTAAGCGGGGTACTTTCGATGAGCAGTTCTTC
>NA|TRBV28|NA|13|TRBJ1-1
CASSSPNRAEAFF
TGTGCCAGCAGTTCACCCAACAGGGCTGAAGCTTTCTTT
>NA|TRBV27|NA|17|TRBJ2-3
CASSRGLGGSLADTQYF
TGTGCCAGCAGTCGGGGGCTTGGCGGGAGTCTTGCAGATACGCAGTATTTT
>TRBD1|TRBV19|NA|15|TRBJ2-3
CASSPDRGLGDTQYF
TGTGCCAGTAGTCCGGACAGGGGCTTGGGAGATACGCAGTATTTT
>NA|TRBV4-1|NA|13|TRBJ2-7
CASSARQSYEQYF
TGCGCCAGCAGCGCACGACAGTCCTACGAGCAGTACTTC
>NA|TRBV18|NA|14|TRBJ2-5
CASSPDLYQETQYF
TGTGCCAGCTCCCCCGACTTGTACCAAGAGACCCAGTACTTC
>TRBD1|TRBV13|NA|15|TRBJ1-1
CASSYRTGMNTEAFF
TGTGCCAGCAGCTATCGGACAGGGATGAACACTGAAGCTTTCTTT
>NA|TRBV9|NA|15|TRBJ2-1
CASSVGGQGFGEQFF
TGTGCCAGCAGCGTAGGGGGGCAGGGTTTCGGTGAGCAGTTCTTC
>TRBD2|TRBV11-2|NA|14|TRBJ2-1
CASSGLAVYNEQFF
TGTGCCAGCAGCGGGCTAGCGGTTTACAATGAGCAGTTCTTC
>NA|TRBV27|NA|15|TRBJ1-6
CASMGRGTYNSPLHF
TGTGCCAGCATGGGCCGGGGAACCTATAATTCACCCCTCCACTTT
>NA|TRBV27|NA|14|TRBJ2-3
CASSLSLLTDTQYF
TGTGCCAGCAGTTTGAGTCTGCTCACAGATACGCAGTATTTT
>NA|TRBV5-1|NA|16|TRBJ2-7
CASSWETRELFGEQYF
TGCGCCAGCAGCTGGGAGACTAGGGAATTATTTGGCGAGCAGTACTTC
>NA|TRBV6-5|NA|14|TRBJ1-5
CASSYGGTDQPQHF
TGTGCCAGCAGTTACGGGGGGACGGATCAGCCCCAGCATTTT
>NA|TRBV11-2|few|11|TRBJ2-7
CASSPRYEQYF
TGTGCCAGCAGCCCTCGCTACGAGCAGTACTTC
>NA|TRBV9|NA|12|TRBJ2-3
CASSILTDTQYF
TGTGCCAGCAGCATTCTCACAGATACGCAGTATTTT
>NA|TRBV7-2|few|15|TRBJ2-5
CASQEQGLREETQYF
TGTGCCAGCCAGGAACAGGGCCTGAGGGAAGAGACCCAGTACTTC
>TRBD2|TRBV7-2|NA|18|TRBJ2-3
CASSLRGGLAESTDTQYF
TGTGCCAGCAGCTTAAGGGGCGGGCTAGCGGAGAGCACAGATACGCAGTATTTT
>TRBD2|TRBV4-1|NA|16|TRBJ2-3
CASSLGLAGLTDTQYF
TGCGCCAGCAGCTTGGGACTAGCGGGGCTCACAGATACGCAGTATTTT
>NA|TRBV19|few|16|TRBJ1-2
CASSDGAPGGADGYTF
TGTGCCAGTAGCGACGGAGCCCCCGGGGGTGCGGATGGCTACACCTTC
>TRBD2|TRBV28|NA|14|TRBJ2-3
CASSFGGFTDTQYF
TGTGCCAGCAGTTTCGGGGGGTTCACAGATACGCAGTATTTT
>TRBD2|TRBV7-7|NA|16|TRBJ2-2
CASSLVGAAGAGELFF
TGTGCCAGCAGCTTAGTTGGAGCAGCGGGAGCCGGGGAGCTGTTTTTT
>TRBD1|TRBV7-8|NA|16|TRBJ2-7
CASSPVGTGGSYEQYF
TGTGCCAGCAGCCCGGTGGGGACAGGGGGCTCCTACGAGCAGTACTTC
>TRBD2|TRBV12-5|NA|15|TRBJ2-3
CASGWGGLAGALTYF
TGTGCTAGTGGTTGGGGAGGACTAGCGGGGGCCTTGACGTATTTT
>TRBD1|TRBV29-1|NA|13|TRBJ2-5
CSVEGTGRETQYF
TGCAGCGTTGAAGGGACAGGGAGGGAGACCCAGTACTTC
>TRBD1|TRBV5-6|NA|14|TRBJ2-7
CASSWGTVSYEQYF
TGTGCCAGCAGCTGGGGGACAGTTTCCTACGAGCAGTACTTC
>NA|TRBV2|NA|12|TRBJ1-5
CASARDNQPQHF
TGTGCCAGCGCCAGGGATAATCAGCCCCAGCATTTT
>NA|TRBV28|NA|12|TRBJ1-5
CASSTPREPQHF
TGTGCCAGCAGTACCCCGAGGGAGCCCCAGCATTTT
>NA|TRBV4-3|NA|15|TRBJ2-1
CASSQGEDGVNEQFF
TGCGCCAGCAGCCAAGGGGAGGATGGGGTGAATGAGCAGTTCTTC
>NA|TRBV9|once|13|TRBJ1-2
CASSDRANYGYTF
TGTGCCAGCAGTGACAGAGCTAACTATGGCTACACCTTC
>TRBD1|TRBV5-1|NA|16|TRBJ2-7
CASSLARDRTSYEQYF
TGCGCCAGCAGCTTGGCCCGGGACAGAACCTCCTACGAGCAGTACTTC
>NA|TRBV6-5|NA|13|TRBJ1-1
CASRGGAYTEAFF
TGTGCCAGCAGAGGCGGGGCATACACTGAAGCTTTCTTT
>NA|TRBV3-1/TRBV3-2|NA|14|TRBJ2-3
CASSQRPFTDTQYF
TGTGCCAGCAGCCAGAGGCCGTTCACAGATACGCAGTATTTT